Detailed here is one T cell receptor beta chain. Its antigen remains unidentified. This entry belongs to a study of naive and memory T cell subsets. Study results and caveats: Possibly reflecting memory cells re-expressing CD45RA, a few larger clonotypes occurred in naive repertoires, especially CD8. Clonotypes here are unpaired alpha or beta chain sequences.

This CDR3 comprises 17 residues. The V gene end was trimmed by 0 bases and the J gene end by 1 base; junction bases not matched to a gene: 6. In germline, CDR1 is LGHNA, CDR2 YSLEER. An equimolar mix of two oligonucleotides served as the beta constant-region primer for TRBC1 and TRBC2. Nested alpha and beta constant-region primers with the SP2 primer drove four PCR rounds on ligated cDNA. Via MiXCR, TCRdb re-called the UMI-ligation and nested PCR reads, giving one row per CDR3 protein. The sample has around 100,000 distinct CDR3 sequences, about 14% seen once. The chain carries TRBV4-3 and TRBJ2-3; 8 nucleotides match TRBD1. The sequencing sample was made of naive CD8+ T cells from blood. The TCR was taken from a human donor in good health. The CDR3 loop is CASSQDDAQGGTDTQYF. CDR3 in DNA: TGCGCCAGCAGCCAAGATGACGCACAGGGGGGCACAGATACGCAGTATTTT.